The 7 T cell receptor beta chains presented below share a single source sample, sequenced in a study of regulatory T cells in long-lasting Graves disease. Specified time point: persistent/refractory GD, antithyroid drugs over 5 years with positive TRAb. From RNA extracted from PBMCs, the TCR library was made. Arm-PCR of CDR3 regions and iRepertoire HTBI primers were the basis on which TCR beta libraries were built. TCRdb re-analysed the multiplex PCR reads in MiXCR, keeping a single row per CDR3 protein. Among around 460,000 distinct CDR3 sequences, 20% to 25% were seen once, and the ten largest hold more than 6%. The specimen was peripheral blood mononuclear cells (PBMCs), collected when the disease was refractory, from a patient treated with antithyroid drugs. The receptors derive from a female donor with Graves disease.

The J gene is TRBJ2-7, the V gene TRBV19; D unclear. Germline V gene data show CDR1 as LNHDA and CDR2 as SQIVND (reference sequence). V shed 1 base and J shed 7 bases, with 11 bases lying between them. This CDR3 is 13 amino acids long. The CDR3 DNA reads as TGTGCCAGTAGTATAGCGGAAGGGAAAGAGCAGTACTTC. This translates into CASSIAEGKEQYF.

This clonotype was detected ten times or more. The V gene is TRBV12-3 or TRBV12-4, the J gene TRBJ1-2; TRBD1 might be the D (6 bases). V was cut by 0 bases and J by 8 bases, with 10 bases left in between. CDR3 length equals 13 residues. This CDR3 reads CASSLASGVGYTF. For the CDR3, the DNA is TGTGCCAGCAGTTTAGCCTCAGGGGTAGGCTACACCTTC.

This sequence joins TRBV24-1 and TRBJ2-7; D remains ambiguous. This CDR3 has 13 residues. Trimming pared 1 base from V and 4 bases from J, leaving 7 bases between. Germline V gene sequence: CDR1 KGHDR, CDR2 SFDVKD. In nucleotides, the CDR3 is TGTGCCACCAGTGATTTTCCCGGGTACGAGCAGTACTTC. It specifies CATSDFPGYEQYF.

This clonotype was seen ten or more times. V gene TRBV7-2 combines with J gene TRBJ1-1; D is ambiguous. V gave up 4 bases and J gave up 5 bases, with 11 bases separating them. CDR1 and CDR2 (germline): SGHTA, FQGNSA. This CDR3 region has 13 residues. In DNA, the CDR3 is TGTGCCAGCAGCTCCCTCGGGCGGACTGAAGCTTTCTTT. Translation gives CASSSLGRTEAFF. The entire variable domain, with the rest obtained from reference TRBV7-2 and TRBJ1-1, is as follows: GAGVSQSPSNKVTEKGKDVELRCDPISGHTALYWYRQSLGQGLEFLIYFQGNSAPDKSGLPSDRFSAERTGGSVSTLTIQRTQQEDSAVYLCASSSLGRTEAFFGQGTRLTVV.

This clonotype was seen repeatedly, ten times or more. The chain joins TRBV2 to TRBJ2-5; 8 nucleotides match TRBD2. Trimming removed 3 bases from V and 1 base from J; junction bases left unmatched: 7. This CDR3 is built from 16 residues. Per the germline V gene, CDR1 is SNHLY and CDR2 is FYNNEI. The CDR3 is CASSEGAGGFQETQYF. CDR3 DNA: TGTGCCAGCAGTGAGGGGGCGGGAGGATTCCAAGAGACCCAGTACTTC.

This clonotype was detected many times. The chain employs TRBV6-1 and TRBJ1-5; TRBD1 is a possible D gene (6 bases). The CDR3 totals 15 residues. Between the trimmed V and J ends, which lost 0 bases and 7 bases, there was a span of 13 bases. The germline CDR1 and CDR2 sequences are MNHNS and SASEGT. The CDR3 DNA follows: TGTGCCAGCAGTGAAGCGGGAGGGGGAGGACAGCCCCAGCATTTT. Translated: CASSEAGGGGQPQHF.

The sample holds many counts of this clonotype. This sequence joins TRBV28 and TRBJ2-5, with 8 bases matching TRBD2. Germline V gives CDR1 MDHEN, CDR2 SYDVKM. V shed 4 bases and J 0 bases; nucleotides not matched to a gene: 7. The CDR3 spans 16 residues. CDR3 bases: TGTGCCAGCAGTTCCGGGACTAGAGAGTACCAAGAGACCCAGTACTTC. This translates into CASSSGTREYQETQYF.